A selection of T cell receptor beta chains follows, all from one sample in a study of PD-1 blockade in classical Hodgkin lymphoma. Clones were sequenced by immunoSEQ multiplex PCR, and TCRdb holds only the in-frame ones, with some missing. The sample holds more than 5,500 clones; more than 50% are singletons and the top ten take roughly 15%. The sample consisted of CD8+ T cells from blood, taken at baseline. These receptors were taken from a human donor with classical Hodgkin lymphoma. The CDR3 runs from the conserved cysteine through the conserved F or W. Each record gives: J gene, D gene, V gene, clone size, CDR3 protein, CDR3 DNA. The D gene is left open where the match is weak. Clone size is given for some rows only: seen once, a few or many times, or a class if the clone is expanded.

j_gene: TRBJ2-7; d_gene: NA; v_gene: TRBV14; abundance: few; CDR3aa: CASSHSGAVYEQYF; CDR3nt: TGTGCCAGCAGCCACAGCGGAGCAGTCTACGAGCAGTACTTC
j_gene: TRBJ2-2; d_gene: NA; v_gene: TRBV6-5; abundance: few; CDR3aa: CASSYGGLIGELFF; CDR3nt: TGTGCCAGCAGTTATGGAGGGTTAATCGGGGAGCTGTTTTTT
j_gene: TRBJ1-1; d_gene: NA; v_gene: TRBV5-1; abundance: NA; CDR3aa: CASSLDWNTEAFF; CDR3nt: TGCGCCAGCAGCTTGGACTGGAACACTGAAGCTTTCTTT
j_gene: TRBJ1-2; d_gene: NA; v_gene: TRBV7-1; abundance: NA; CDR3aa: CASSRKYEGKTYGYTF; CDR3nt: TGTGCCAGCAGCAGGAAGTACGAGGGAAAGACCTATGGCTACACCTTC
j_gene: TRBJ2-7; d_gene: NA; v_gene: TRBV2; abundance: large; CDR3aa: CASIEADGAYEQYF; CDR3nt: TGTGCCAGCATCGAAGCGGACGGGGCCTACGAGCAGTACTTC
j_gene: TRBJ2-7; d_gene: TRBD2; v_gene: TRBV9; abundance: NA; CDR3aa: CASSRSGSSYEQYF; CDR3nt: TGTGCCAGCAGCCGCAGCGGGAGCTCCTACGAGCAGTACTTC
j_gene: TRBJ2-7; d_gene: NA; v_gene: TRBV7-3; abundance: NA; CDR3aa: CASSPTGTGTYEQYF; CDR3nt: TGTGCCAGCAGCCCCACCGGGACTGGAACCTACGAGCAGTACTTC
j_gene: TRBJ2-2; d_gene: NA; v_gene: TRBV6-4; abundance: few; CDR3aa: CASSDSGPGELFF; CDR3nt: TGTGCCAGCAGTGACTCAGGGCCCGGGGAGCTGTTTTTT
j_gene: TRBJ1-2; d_gene: NA; v_gene: TRBV28; abundance: few; CDR3aa: CASSWTEINYGYTF; CDR3nt: TGTGCCAGCAGTTGGACAGAAATTAACTATGGCTACACCTTC
j_gene: TRBJ2-2; d_gene: TRBD2; v_gene: TRBV5-6; abundance: once; CDR3aa: CASGLAGGPFTGELFF; CDR3nt: TGTGCCAGCGGACTAGCGGGAGGGCCTTTCACCGGGGAGCTGTTTTTT
j_gene: TRBJ1-5; d_gene: NA; v_gene: TRBV19; abundance: NA; CDR3aa: CASSMVPPYSNQPQHF; CDR3nt: TGTGCCAGTAGTATGGTGCCACCTTATAGCAATCAGCCCCAGCATTTT
j_gene: TRBJ2-5; d_gene: NA; v_gene: TRBV11-2; abundance: NA; CDR3aa: CASSLQETQYF; CDR3nt: TGTGCCAGCAGCTTACAAGAGACCCAGTACTTC
j_gene: TRBJ2-7; d_gene: TRBD2; v_gene: TRBV4-1; abundance: medium-sized; CDR3aa: CASSPRPSGTPYEQYF; CDR3nt: TGCGCCAGCAGCCCGAGGCCTAGCGGGACCCCCTACGAGCAGTACTTC
j_gene: TRBJ2-3; d_gene: NA; v_gene: TRBV9; abundance: NA; CDR3aa: CASSTRQADTQYF; CDR3nt: TGTGCCAGCAGCACCAGACAGGCAGATACGCAGTATTTT
j_gene: TRBJ2-3; d_gene: TRBD2; v_gene: TRBV7-9; abundance: NA; CDR3aa: CASSLPLREPTDTQYF; CDR3nt: TGTGCCAGCAGCCTACCCCTGCGGGAGCCCACAGATACGCAGTATTTT
j_gene: TRBJ2-7; d_gene: TRBD2; v_gene: TRBV5-1; abundance: NA; CDR3aa: CASSLETSGTIYEQYF; CDR3nt: TGCGCCAGCAGCTTGGAGACTAGCGGGACCATCTACGAGCAGTACTTC
j_gene: TRBJ2-7; d_gene: TRBD2; v_gene: TRBV2; abundance: NA; CDR3aa: CASIRGTSASTLIEQYF; CDR3nt: TGTGCCAGCATAAGAGGGACTAGCGCCTCGACTTTAATCGAGCAGTACTTC
j_gene: TRBJ1-5; d_gene: NA; v_gene: TRBV10-2; abundance: medium-sized; CDR3aa: CASSEDRNQPQHF; CDR3nt: TGCGCCAGCAGTGAGGATCGCAATCAGCCCCAGCATTTT
j_gene: TRBJ1-2; d_gene: NA; v_gene: TRBV5-4; abundance: few; CDR3aa: CASSRREGDYGYTF; CDR3nt: TGTGCCAGCAGCCGACGGGAGGGCGACTATGGCTACACCTTC
j_gene: TRBJ2-1; d_gene: NA; v_gene: TRBV29-1; abundance: NA; CDR3aa: CSVEGSSWASYNEQFF; CDR3nt: TGCAGCGTTGAAGGCTCCTCTTGGGCGTCCTACAATGAGCAGTTCTTC
j_gene: TRBJ1-5; d_gene: NA; v_gene: TRBV4-1; abundance: NA; CDR3aa: CASSQIRGSNQPQHF; CDR3nt: TGCGCCAGCAGCCAAATCCGAGGTAGCAATCAGCCCCAGCATTTT
j_gene: TRBJ2-1; d_gene: NA; v_gene: TRBV28; abundance: medium-sized; CDR3aa: CASRLNIGDEQFF; CDR3nt: TGTGCCAGCAGACTCAATATCGGGGATGAGCAGTTCTTC
j_gene: TRBJ2-1; d_gene: NA; v_gene: TRBV4-2; abundance: medium-sized; CDR3aa: CASSQGREPYNEQFF; CDR3nt: TGTGCCAGCAGCCAGGGCCGGGAACCCTACAATGAGCAGTTCTTC
j_gene: TRBJ2-1; d_gene: TRBD2; v_gene: TRBV27; abundance: few; CDR3aa: CASSSLAGGVYNEQFF; CDR3nt: TGTGCCAGCAGTTCACTAGCGGGAGGAGTCTACAATGAGCAGTTCTTC
j_gene: TRBJ2-3; d_gene: NA; v_gene: TRBV27; abundance: NA; CDR3aa: CASSLRTPITDTQYF; CDR3nt: TGTGCCAGCAGTTTACGAACACCCATCACAGATACGCAGTATTTT
j_gene: TRBJ2-7; d_gene: TRBD2; v_gene: TRBV13; abundance: NA; CDR3aa: CASSPTPSGSYEQYF; CDR3nt: TGTGCCAGCAGCCCCACCCCTAGCGGGTCCTACGAGCAGTACTTC
j_gene: TRBJ2-5; d_gene: NA; v_gene: TRBV28; abundance: NA; CDR3aa: CATTRGGESETQYF; CDR3nt: TGTGCCACGACTAGGGGGGGCGAGTCGGAGACCCAGTACTTC
j_gene: TRBJ1-1; d_gene: TRBD1; v_gene: TRBV7-2; abundance: NA; CDR3aa: CASSNRDSLNTEAFF; CDR3nt: TGTGCCAGCAGCAACCGGGACAGCCTAAACACTGAAGCTTTCTTT
j_gene: TRBJ1-6; d_gene: NA; v_gene: TRBV7-6; abundance: NA; CDR3aa: CASSLAYSYNSPLHF; CDR3nt: TGTGCCAGCAGCTTAGCGTACTCCTATAATTCACCCCTCCACTTT
j_gene: TRBJ2-6; d_gene: NA; v_gene: TRBV28; abundance: few; CDR3aa: CASSSRIVGGGVLTF; CDR3nt: TGTGCCAGCAGTTCACGCATCGTGGGGGGCGGGGTCCTGACTTTC
j_gene: TRBJ1-2; d_gene: NA; v_gene: TRBV28; abundance: NA; CDR3aa: CASNLQGRSDGYTF; CDR3nt: TGTGCCAGCAACCTACAGGGACGGTCTGATGGCTACACCTTC
j_gene: TRBJ2-1; d_gene: NA; v_gene: TRBV19; abundance: NA; CDR3aa: CASSIGGGDEQFF; CDR3nt: TGTGCCAGTAGTATAGGTGGTGGAGATGAGCAGTTCTTC
j_gene: TRBJ1-2; d_gene: TRBD1; v_gene: TRBV28; abundance: NA; CDR3aa: CASSPPGTAGYGYTF; CDR3nt: TGTGCCAGCAGTCCACCCGGGACAGCCGGCTATGGCTACACCTTC
j_gene: TRBJ2-1; d_gene: TRBD2; v_gene: TRBV2; abundance: NA; CDR3aa: CASSGGTSGTYNEQFF; CDR3nt: TGTGCCAGCAGTGGCGGGACTAGCGGGACCTACAATGAGCAGTTCTTC
j_gene: TRBJ1-2; d_gene: NA; v_gene: TRBV19; abundance: NA; CDR3aa: CASSIVPGLLEYGYTF; CDR3nt: TGTGCCAGTAGTATTGTTCCGGGACTACTCGAGTATGGCTACACCTTC
j_gene: TRBJ2-7; d_gene: NA; v_gene: TRBV6-1; abundance: NA; CDR3aa: CASSETGYYEQYF; CDR3nt: TGTGCCAGCAGTGAAACCGGCTACTACGAGCAGTACTTC
j_gene: TRBJ1-1; d_gene: TRBD1; v_gene: TRBV2; abundance: NA; CDR3aa: CASRLGQGYTEAFF; CDR3nt: TGTGCCAGCAGGCTGGGACAGGGCTACACTGAAGCTTTCTTT
j_gene: TRBJ2-7; d_gene: TRBD1; v_gene: TRBV6-6; abundance: NA; CDR3aa: CASRTGQPYEQYF; CDR3nt: TGTGCCAGCAGGACGGGACAGCCCTACGAGCAGTACTTC
j_gene: TRBJ2-3; d_gene: NA; v_gene: TRBV10-3; abundance: medium-sized; CDR3aa: CASAEGGQITDTQYF; CDR3nt: TGTGCCTCGGCGGAGGGGGGCCAGATCACAGATACGCAGTATTTT
j_gene: TRBJ2-7; d_gene: TRBD1; v_gene: TRBV6-6; abundance: NA; CDR3aa: CASSYQDRGIHEQYF; CDR3nt: TGTGCCAGCAGTTACCAAGACAGGGGAATCCACGAGCAGTACTTC
j_gene: TRBJ2-7; d_gene: NA; v_gene: TRBV11-3; abundance: NA; CDR3aa: CASSWPGEQYF; CDR3nt: TGTGCCAGCAGCTGGCCGGGCGAGCAGTACTTC
j_gene: TRBJ1-4; d_gene: NA; v_gene: TRBV4-3; abundance: few; CDR3aa: CASSQNNEKLFF; CDR3nt: TGCGCCAGCAGCCAGAATAACGAAAAACTGTTTTTT
j_gene: TRBJ2-3; d_gene: NA; v_gene: TRBV27; abundance: NA; CDR3aa: CASSFASLKTQYF; CDR3nt: TGTGCCAGCAGTTTTGCCAGCCTTAAGACGCAGTATTTT